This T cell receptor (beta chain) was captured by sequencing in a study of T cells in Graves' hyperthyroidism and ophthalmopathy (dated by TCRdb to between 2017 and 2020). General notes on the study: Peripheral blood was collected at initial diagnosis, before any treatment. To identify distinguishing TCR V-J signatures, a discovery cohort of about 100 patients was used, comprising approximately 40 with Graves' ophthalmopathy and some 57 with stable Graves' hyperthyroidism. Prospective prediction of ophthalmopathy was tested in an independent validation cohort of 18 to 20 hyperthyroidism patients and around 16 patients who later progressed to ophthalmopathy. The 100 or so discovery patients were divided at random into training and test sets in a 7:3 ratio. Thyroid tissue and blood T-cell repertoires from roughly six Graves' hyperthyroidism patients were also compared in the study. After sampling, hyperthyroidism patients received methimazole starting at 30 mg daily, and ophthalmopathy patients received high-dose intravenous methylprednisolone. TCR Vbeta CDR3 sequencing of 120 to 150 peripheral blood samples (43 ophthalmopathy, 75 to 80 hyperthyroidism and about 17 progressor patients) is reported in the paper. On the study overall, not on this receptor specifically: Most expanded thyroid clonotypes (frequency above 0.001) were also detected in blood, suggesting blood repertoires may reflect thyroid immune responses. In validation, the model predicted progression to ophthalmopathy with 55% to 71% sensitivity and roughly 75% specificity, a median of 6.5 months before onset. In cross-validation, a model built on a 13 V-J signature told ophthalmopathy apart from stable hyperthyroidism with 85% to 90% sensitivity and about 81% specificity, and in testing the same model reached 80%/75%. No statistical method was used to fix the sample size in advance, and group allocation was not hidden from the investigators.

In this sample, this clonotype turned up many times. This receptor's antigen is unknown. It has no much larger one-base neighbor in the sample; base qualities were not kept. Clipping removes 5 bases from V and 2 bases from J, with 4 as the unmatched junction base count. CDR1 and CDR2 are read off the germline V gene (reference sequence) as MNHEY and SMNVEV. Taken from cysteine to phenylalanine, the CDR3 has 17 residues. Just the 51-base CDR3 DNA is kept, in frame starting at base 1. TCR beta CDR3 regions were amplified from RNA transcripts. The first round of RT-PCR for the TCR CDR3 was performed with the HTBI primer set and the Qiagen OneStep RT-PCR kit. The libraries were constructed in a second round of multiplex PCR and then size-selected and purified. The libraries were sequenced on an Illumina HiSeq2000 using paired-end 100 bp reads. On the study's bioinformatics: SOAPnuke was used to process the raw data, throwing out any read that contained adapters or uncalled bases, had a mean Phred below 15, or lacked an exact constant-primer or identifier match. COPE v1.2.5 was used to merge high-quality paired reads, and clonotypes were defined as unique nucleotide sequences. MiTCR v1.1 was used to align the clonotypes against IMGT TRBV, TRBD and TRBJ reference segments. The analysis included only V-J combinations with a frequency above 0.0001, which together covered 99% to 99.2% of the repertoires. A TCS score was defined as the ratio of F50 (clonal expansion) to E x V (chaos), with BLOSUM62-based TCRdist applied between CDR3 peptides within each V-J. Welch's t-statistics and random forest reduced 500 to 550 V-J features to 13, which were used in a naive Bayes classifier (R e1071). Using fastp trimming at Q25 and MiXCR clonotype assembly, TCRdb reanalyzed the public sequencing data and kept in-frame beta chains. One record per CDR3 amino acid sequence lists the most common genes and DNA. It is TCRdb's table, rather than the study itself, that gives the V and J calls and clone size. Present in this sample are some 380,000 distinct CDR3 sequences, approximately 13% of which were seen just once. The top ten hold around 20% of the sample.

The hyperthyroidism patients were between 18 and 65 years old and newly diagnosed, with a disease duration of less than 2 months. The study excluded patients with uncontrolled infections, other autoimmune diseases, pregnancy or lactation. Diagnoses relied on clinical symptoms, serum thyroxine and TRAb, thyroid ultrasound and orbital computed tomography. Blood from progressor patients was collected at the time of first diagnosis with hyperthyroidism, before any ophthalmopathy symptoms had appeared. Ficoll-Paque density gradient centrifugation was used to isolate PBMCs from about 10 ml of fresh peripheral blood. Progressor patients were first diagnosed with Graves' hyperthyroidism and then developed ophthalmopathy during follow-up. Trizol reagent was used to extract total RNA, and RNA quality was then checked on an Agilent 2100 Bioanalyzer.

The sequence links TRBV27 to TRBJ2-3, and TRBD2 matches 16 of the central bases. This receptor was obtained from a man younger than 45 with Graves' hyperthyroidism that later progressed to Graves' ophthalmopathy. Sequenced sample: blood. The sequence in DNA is TGTGCCAGCAGTCTGGGACTAGCGGGGGGGCCCACAGATACGCAGTATTTT. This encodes CASSLGLAGGPTDTQYF.